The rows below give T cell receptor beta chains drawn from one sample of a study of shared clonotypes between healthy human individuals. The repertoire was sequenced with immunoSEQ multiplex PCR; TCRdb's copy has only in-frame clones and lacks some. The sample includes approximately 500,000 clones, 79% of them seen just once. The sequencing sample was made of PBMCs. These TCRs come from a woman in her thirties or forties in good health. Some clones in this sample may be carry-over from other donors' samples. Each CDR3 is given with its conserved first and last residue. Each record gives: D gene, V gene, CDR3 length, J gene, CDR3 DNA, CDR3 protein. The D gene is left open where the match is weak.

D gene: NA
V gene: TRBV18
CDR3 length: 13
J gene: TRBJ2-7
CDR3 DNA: TGTGCCAGCTCACCAAGGTCTACCTACGAGCAGTACTTC
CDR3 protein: CASSPRSTYEQYF

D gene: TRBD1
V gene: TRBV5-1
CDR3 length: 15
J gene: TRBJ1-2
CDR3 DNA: TGCGCCAGCAGCCCGGGACAGGGGCGACTTCCTGGCTACACCTTC
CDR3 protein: CASSPGQGRLPGYTF

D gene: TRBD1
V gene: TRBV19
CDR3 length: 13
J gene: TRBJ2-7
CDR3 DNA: TGTGCCAGTTCGGCGACAGGGGCGTACGAGCAGTACTTC
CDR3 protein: CASSATGAYEQYF

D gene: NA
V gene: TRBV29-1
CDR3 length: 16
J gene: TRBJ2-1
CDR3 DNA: TGCAGCTTACTGGCTAGCCCTAGGGCTGCGGGGAATGAGCAGTTCTTC
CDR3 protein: CSLLASPRAAGNEQFF

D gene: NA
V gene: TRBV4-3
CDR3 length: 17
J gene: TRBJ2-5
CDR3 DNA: TGCGCCAGCAGCCAAGAACCCCCCGATGACCGTAAGGAGACCCAGTACTTC
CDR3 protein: CASSQEPPDDRKETQYF

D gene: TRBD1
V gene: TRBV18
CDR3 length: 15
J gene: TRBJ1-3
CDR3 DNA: TGTGCCAGCTCGCGACAGGGAGGTTCTGGAAACACCATATATTTT
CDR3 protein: CASSRQGGSGNTIYF

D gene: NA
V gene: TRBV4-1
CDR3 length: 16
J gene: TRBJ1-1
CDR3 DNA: TGCGCCAGCAGCCAAGGAGTCCCCCTTGGGAACACTGAAGCTTTCTTT
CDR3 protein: CASSQGVPLGNTEAFF

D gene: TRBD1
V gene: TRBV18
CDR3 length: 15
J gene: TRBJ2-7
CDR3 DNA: TGTGCCAGCTCACCGGGACAGGGGGCGATCGACGAGCAGTACTTC
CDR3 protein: CASSPGQGAIDEQYF

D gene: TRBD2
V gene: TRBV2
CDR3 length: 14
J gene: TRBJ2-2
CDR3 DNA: TGTGCCAGCAGTGAAAGGACTAGCGTCGGGGAGCTGTTTTTT
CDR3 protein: CASSERTSVGELFF

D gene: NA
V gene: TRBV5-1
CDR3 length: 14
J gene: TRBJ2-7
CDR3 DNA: TGCGCCAGCAGCACCCGGACAGCTTCCTACGAGCAGTACTTC
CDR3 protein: CASSTRTASYEQYF

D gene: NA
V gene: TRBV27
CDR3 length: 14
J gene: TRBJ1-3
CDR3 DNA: TGTGCCAGCAGAGTTTCAGGGGCGGGAAACACCATATATTTT
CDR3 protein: CASRVSGAGNTIYF

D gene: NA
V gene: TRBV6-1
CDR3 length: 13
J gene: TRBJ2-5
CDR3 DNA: TGTGCCAGCAGCAAGGACTACCAAGAGACCCAGTACTTC
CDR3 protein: CASSKDYQETQYF